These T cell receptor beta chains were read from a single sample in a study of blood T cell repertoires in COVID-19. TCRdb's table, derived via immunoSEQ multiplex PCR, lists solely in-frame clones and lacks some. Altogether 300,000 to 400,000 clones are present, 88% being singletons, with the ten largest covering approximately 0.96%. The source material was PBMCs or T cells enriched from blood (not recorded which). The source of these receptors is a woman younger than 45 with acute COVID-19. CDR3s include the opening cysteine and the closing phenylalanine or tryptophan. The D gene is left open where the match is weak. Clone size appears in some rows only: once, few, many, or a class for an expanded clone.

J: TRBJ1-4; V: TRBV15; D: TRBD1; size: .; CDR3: CATSRGALQGEKLFF; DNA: TGTGCCACCAGCAGAGGGGCACTACAGGGGGAAAAACTGTTTTTT
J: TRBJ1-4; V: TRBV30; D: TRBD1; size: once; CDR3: CAWRGQGGGNEKLFF; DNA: TGTGCCTGGAGAGGACAGGGTGGAGGAAATGAAAAACTGTTTTTT
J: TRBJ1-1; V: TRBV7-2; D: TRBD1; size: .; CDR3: CASSLEGADTEAFF; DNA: TGTGCCAGCAGCTTAGAGGGGGCGGACACTGAAGCTTTCTTT
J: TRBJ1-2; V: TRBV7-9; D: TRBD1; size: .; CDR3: CASSRQGVTGYTF; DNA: TGTGCCAGCAGCCGACAGGGGGTAACTGGCTACACCTTC
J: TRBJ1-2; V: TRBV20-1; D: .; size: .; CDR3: CSARWQRDYTF; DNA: TGCAGTGCTAGGTGGCAGAGGGACTACACCTTC
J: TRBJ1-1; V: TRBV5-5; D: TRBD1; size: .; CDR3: CASSYLGQGNTEAFF; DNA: TGTGCCAGCAGCTACCTAGGACAGGGCAACACTGAAGCTTTCTTT
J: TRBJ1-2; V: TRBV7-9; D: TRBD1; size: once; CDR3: CASSLHRDRGRGDYGYTF; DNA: TGTGCCAGCAGCTTGCACCGGGACAGGGGGCGCGGGGACTATGGCTACACCTTC
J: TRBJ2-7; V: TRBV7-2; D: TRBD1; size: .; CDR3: CASSRVSWTGGYEQYF; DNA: TGTGCCAGCAGCCGCGTTTCGTGGACAGGGGGTTACGAGCAGTACTTC
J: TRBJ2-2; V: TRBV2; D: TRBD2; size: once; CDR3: CASSRAGGPTGELFF; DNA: TGTGCCAGCAGTAGAGCGGGGGGGCCGACCGGGGAGCTGTTTTTT
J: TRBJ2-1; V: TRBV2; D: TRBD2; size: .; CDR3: CASSEAAGGPYNEQFF; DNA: TGTGCCAGCAGTGAAGCGGCGGGGGGGCCCTACAATGAGCAGTTCTTC
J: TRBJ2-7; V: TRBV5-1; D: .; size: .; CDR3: CASSQGQGPNEQYF; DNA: TGCGCCAGCAGCCAAGGTCAGGGTCCAAACGAGCAGTACTTC
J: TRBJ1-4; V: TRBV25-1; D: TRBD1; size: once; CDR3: CASRGQGFEKLFF; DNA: TGTGCCAGCAGGGGACAGGGCTTTGAAAAACTGTTTTTT
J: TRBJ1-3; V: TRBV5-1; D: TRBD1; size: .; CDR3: CASSPGQAGNTIYF; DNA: TGCGCCAGCAGCCCCGGACAGGCCGGAAACACCATATATTTT
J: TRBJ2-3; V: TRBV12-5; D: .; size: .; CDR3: CASGWRDSYTDTQYF; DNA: TGTGCTAGTGGTTGGCGGGACAGCTACACAGATACGCAGTATTTT
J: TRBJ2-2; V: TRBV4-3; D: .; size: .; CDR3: CASSQDWPGELFF; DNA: TGCGCCAGCAGCCAAGATTGGCCCGGGGAGCTGTTTTTT
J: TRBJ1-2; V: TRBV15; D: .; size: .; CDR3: CATSREQGIDYGYTF; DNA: TGTGCCACCAGCAGAGAACAGGGTATAGACTATGGCTACACCTTC
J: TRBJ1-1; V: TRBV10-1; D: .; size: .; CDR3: CASSDPGHPEAFF; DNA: TGCGCCAGCAGTGACCCGGGACACCCAGAAGCTTTCTTT
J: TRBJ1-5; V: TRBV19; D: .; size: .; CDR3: CASSISGNQPQHF; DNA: TGTGCCAGTAGTATCTCAGGGAATCAGCCCCAGCATTTT
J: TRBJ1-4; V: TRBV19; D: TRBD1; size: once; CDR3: CASKIGQAEKLFF; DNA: TGTGCCAGTAAGATCGGACAGGCGGAAAAACTGTTTTTT
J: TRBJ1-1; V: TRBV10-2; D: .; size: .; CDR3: CASSEGGPNTEAFF; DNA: TGCGCCAGCAGTGAAGGGGGACCGAACACTGAAGCTTTCTTT
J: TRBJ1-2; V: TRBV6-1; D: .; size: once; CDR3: CASSRGNYGYTF; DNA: TGTGCCAGCAGCCGCGGCAACTATGGCTACACCTTC
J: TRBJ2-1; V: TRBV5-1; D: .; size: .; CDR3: CASSLAAGNEQFF; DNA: TGCGCCAGCAGCTTGGCCGCGGGCAATGAGCAGTTCTTC
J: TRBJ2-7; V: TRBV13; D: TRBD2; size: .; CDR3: CASSHGRGYEQYF; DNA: TGTGCCAGCAGCCATGGGAGGGGCTACGAGCAGTACTTC
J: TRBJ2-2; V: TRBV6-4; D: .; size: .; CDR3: CASSDYLAADTGELFF; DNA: TGTGCCAGCAGTGATTATCTAGCCGCGGACACCGGGGAGCTGTTTTTT
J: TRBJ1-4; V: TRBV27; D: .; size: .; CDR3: CASSPNRDGEKLFF; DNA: TGTGCCAGCAGTCCAAACAGGGATGGTGAAAAACTGTTTTTT
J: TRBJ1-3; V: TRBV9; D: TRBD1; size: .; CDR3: CASSTTTGGGNTIYF; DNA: TGTGCCAGCAGTACGACGACAGGGGGAGGGAACACCATATATTTT